One TCR beta chain is described in this entry. These data come from a study of shared clonotypes between healthy human individuals. Assay: immunoSEQ multiplex PCR; the TCRdb copy retains only in-frame clones and omits some. The table shows some 2,000,000 clones, with around 95% occurring only once. The germline V gene has CDR1 SGHTA and CDR2 FQGNSA. This CDR3 has 13 residues. V lost 7 bases and J 8 bases, leaving 17 bases between the germline ends. The material sequenced was naive CD4+ T cells sorted from blood. Subset meaning: CD45RA+ positively selected. The sequence was obtained from a young man in good health. J is TRBJ1-2 and V is TRBV7-2; D call uncertain. The CDR3 DNA sequence: TGTGCCAGCAACCAGTTGGGTCCGGGGGGCTACACCTTC. This gives the protein CASNQLGPGGYTF. Using reference TRBV7-2 and TRBJ1-2 for the parts outside the CDR3, the full variable domain is GAGVSQSPSNKVTEKGKDVELRCDPISGHTALYWYRQSLGQGLEFLIYFQGNSAPDKSGLPSDRFSAERTGGSVSTLTIQRTQQEDSAVYLCASNQLGPGGYTFGSGTRLTVV.